Each of the 29 T cell receptor beta chains below was sequenced from the same sample in a study of blood T cell repertoires in COVID-19. Assay used: immunoSEQ multiplex PCR; TCRdb lists only in-frame clones, some missing. The data show roughly 70,000 clones, 80% to 90% seen once. Sequenced sample: peripheral blood. The receptors here all came from a woman aged 80 or over with active COVID-19.

The chain employs TRBV9 and TRBJ1-6, with D unclear. V was trimmed by 4 bases and J by 9 bases, leaving 20 bases between them. The germline gives CDR1 SGDLS, CDR2 YYNGEE. There are 16 residues in the CDR3. The CDR3 loop reads CASSPIGEVLGSPLHF. CDR3 bases: TGTGCCAGCAGCCCGATTGGGGAGGTATTAGGTTCACCCCTCCACTTT.

The CDR3 sequence: CASSLQGGGTEAFF. The DNA of the CDR3 is TGTGCCAGCAGTTTACAAGGGGGGGGCACTGAAGCTTTCTTT. The J gene is TRBJ1-1, the V gene TRBV28, with D maybe TRBD1 (6 bases). The CDR3 length is 14 residues. Germline CDR1 MDHEN, CDR2 SYDVKM. Trimming left V 2 bases short and J 4 bases short, with 11 bases between.

The genes are TRBV11-2 and TRBJ2-2, with D possibly TRBD2 on 5 matching bases. Germline lookup yields CDR1 SGHAT and CDR2 FQNNGV. The CDR3 is 15 amino acids. V gave up 1 base and J gave up 5 bases, with 11 bases separating them. CDR3 residues: CASSLVLGATGELFF. The CDR3, as DNA: TGTGCCAGCAGCTTAGTCCTGGGAGCGACCGGGGAGCTGTTTTTT.

V is TRBV19 and J is TRBJ1-5; D is perhaps TRBD1 (5 bases). Germline V gives CDR1 LNHDA, CDR2 SQIVND (reference sequence). Trimming left V 3 bases short and J 4 bases short, with 13 bases between. The CDR3 runs to 15 residues. CDR3 amino acids: CASSISQQVNQPQHF. The CDR3 DNA is TGTGCCAGTAGTATTTCGCAACAGGTAAATCAGCCCCAGCATTTT.

This sequence joins TRBV2 and TRBJ1-1; a weak D match, TRBD1 (5 bases). V was cut by 6 bases and J by 5 bases, with 10 bases left in between. Per germline, CDR1 SNHLY and CDR2 FYNNEI. The length of the CDR3 is 12 residues. The DNA of the CDR3 is TGTGCCAGCAGATGGGGGGTGACTGAAGCTTTCTTT. Residues: CASRWGVTEAFF.

The J gene is TRBJ1-2, the V gene TRBV5-4, with TRBD1 identical over 8 bases. The junction had 2 bases not matched to a gene; V was cut back by 4 bases and J by 3 bases. The germline V gene has CDR1 SGHNT and CDR2 YYREEE (reference sequence). The CDR3 totals 13 residues. Here the CDR3 DNA reads TGTGCCAGCAGCCCGGACAGGGACTATGGCTACACCTTC. This gives the protein CASSPDRDYGYTF. The whole variable domain, filled in from reference TRBV5-4 and TRBJ1-2, reads ETGVTQSPTHLIKTRGQQVTLRCSSQSGHNTVSWYQQALGQGPQFIFQYYREEENGRGNFPPRFSGLQFPNYSSELNVNALELDDSALYLCASSPDRDYGYTFGSGTRLTVV.

V usage is TRBV19 and J usage is TRBJ2-1; 11 bases match TRBD1. Trimming took 7 bases from V and 2 from J; bases not matched to a gene: 1. Germline-derived CDR1 and CDR2 are LNHDA and SQIVND (reference sequence). CDR3 length equals 14 residues. Written as DNA, the CDR3 is TGTGCCAGTAAGGGACAGGGGGCCTACAATGAGCAGTTCTTC. It specifies CASKGQGAYNEQFF.

This clone has only one observation. This chain joins TRBV11-2 and TRBJ2-1; no definite D call. This CDR3 contains 10 residues. Between the trimmed V and J ends, which lost 8 bases and 5 bases, there was a span of 4 bases. The germline CDR1 and CDR2 sequences are SGHAT and FQNNGV. CDR3 bases: TGTGCCAGCGGCAACAATGAGCAGTTCTTC. Its protein product is CASGNNEQFF. Full variable domain (rest looked up from reference TRBV11-2 and TRBJ2-1): EAGVAQSPRYKIIEKRQSVAFWCNPISGHATLYWYQQILGQGPKLLIQFQNNGVVDDSQLPKDRFSAERLKGVDSTLKIQPAKLEDSAVYLCASGNNEQFFGPGTRLTVL.

The chain combines TRBV6-6 with TRBJ1-5; a weak D match, TRBD1 (6 bases). CDR1 MNHNY and CDR2 SVGAGI come from the germline V gene (reference sequence). Trimming left V 6 bases short and J 1 base short, with 16 bases between. This CDR3 region has 16 residues. CDR3 coding DNA: TGTGCCAGCAGGTTGGGGGCGCGGGGGAGCAATCAGCCCCAGCATTTT. Translating gives CASRLGARGSNQPQHF.

CDR3 region: CASSQYRSTGQGAYGYTF. CDR3 sequence (DNA): TGCGCCAGCAGCCAATACCGATCGACCGGACAGGGGGCCTATGGCTACACCTTC. This chain connects TRBV4-3 to TRBJ1-2; 11 nucleotides line up with TRBD1. Trimming cost V 2 bases and J 4 bases; bases outside gene matches: 12. CDR1 is LGHNA and CDR2 is YSLEER in the germline V gene. The CDR3 spans 18 residues.

This chain uses TRBV9 with TRBJ2-1; maybe TRBD2 (5 bases). Trimming took 3 bases from V and 1 from J, leaving 11 bases between them. There are 15 residues in the CDR3. From germline, CDR1 is SGDLS and CDR2 YYNGEE. The CDR3 bases are TGTGCCAGCAGCGCCCTCCGGGGATCCTACAATGAGCAGTTCTTC. Encoded protein: CASSALRGSYNEQFF.

V gene TRBV5-5 combines with J gene TRBJ2-5; 8 bases match TRBD2. The V and J ends lost 4 bases and 2 bases, in that order; junction bases with no gene match: 1. Per germline, CDR1 SGHKS and CDR2 YYEKEE (reference sequence). There are 13 residues in the CDR3. The CDR3 bases are TGTGCCAGCAGCCGGGAGGGGCAAGAGACCCAGTACTTC. As protein: CASSREGQETQYF.

The chain carries TRBV5-1 and TRBJ2-2; TRBD2 agrees at 13 bases. Germline V lookup: CDR1 SGHRS, CDR2 YFSETQ. With V trimmed by 4 bases and J by 7 bases, 10 bases remained unmatched. This CDR3 region has 17 residues. The CDR3: CASSPWTSGRGVGELFF. The CDR3 nucleotides are TGCGCCAGCAGCCCCTGGACTAGCGGGAGAGGGGTCGGGGAGCTGTTTTTT.

This clone was found a few times. This CDR3 is CASRGSGTYEQYF. Written as DNA, the CDR3 is TGTGCCAGCCGAGGTAGCGGAACCTACGAGCAGTACTTC. The rearrangement uses TRBV6-5 and TRBJ2-7, with a possible D match to TRBD2 (6 bases). CDR3 length: 13 amino acids. The V end lost 8 bases, the J end lost 2 bases, and 13 bases lay between the germline ends. CDR1 and CDR2 (germline): MNHEY, SVGAGI.

This rearrangement joins TRBV6-2 or TRBV6-3 to TRBJ2-7; the match to TRBD1 covers 8 bases. Germline assignment: CDR1 MNHEY and CDR2 SVGEGT. This CDR3 is 14 amino acids long. Trimming took 5 bases from V and 1 from J; bases not matched to a gene: 4. Here the CDR3 DNA reads TGTGCCAGCAGTGCCGGACAGGGTTCCTACGAGCAGTACTTC. Its translation: CASSAGQGSYEQYF.

J is TRBJ1-2 and V is TRBV9; no clear D. The CDR3 length is 13 residues. Germline-derived CDR1 and CDR2 are SGDLS and YYNGEE. V dropped 3 bases and J dropped 8 bases, with 14 bases sitting between them. The CDR3 protein is CASSAQTGTGYTF. CDR3 DNA sequence: TGTGCCAGCAGCGCCCAGACTGGTACGGGCTACACCTTC.

The rearrangement uses TRBV29-1 and TRBJ1-3; D gene unclear. Per the germline V gene, CDR1 is SQVTM and CDR2 is ANQGSEA. Between the trimmed V and J ends, which lost 2 bases and 3 bases, there was a span of 5 bases. The CDR3 extends over 12 amino acids. The CDR3, as DNA: TGCAGCGTTGAAAACAGTGGAAACACCATATATTTT. Residues: CSVENSGNTIYF.

The V call is TRBV2, the J call TRBJ2-7; TRBD2 aligns across 7 bases. The germline CDR1 and CDR2 sequences are SNHLY and FYNNEI. The CDR3 length is 14 residues. Germline trimming cut 8 bases from V and 0 bases from J; bases unmatched to any gene: 7. CDR3 protein: CASGTSANSYEQYF. The CDR3 DNA reads as TGTGCCAGCGGTACTAGCGCGAACTCCTACGAGCAGTACTTC.

This chain joins TRBV19 and TRBJ2-4, with D perhaps TRBD2 (7 bases). V was pared by 7 bases and J by 10 bases, with 20 bases between. Germline V CDR1 and CDR2: LNHDA, SQIVND (reference sequence). The CDR3 has 14 amino acids. The CDR3 nucleotides are TGTGCCAGTACCCCAGGGGCGGGAGCTACTATTCAGTACTTC. Protein sequence: CASTPGAGATIQYF. Combining the CDR3 with reference TRBV19 and TRBJ2-4 gives the whole variable domain DGGITQSPKYLFRKEGQNVTLSCEQNLNHDAMYWYRQDPGQGLRLIYYSQIVNDFQKGDIAEGYSVSREKKESFPLTVTSAQKNPTAFYLCASTPGAGATIQYFGAGTRLSVL.

The genes are TRBV7-3 and TRBJ2-3, with 10 bases that match TRBD2. The CDR3 length is 14 residues. After removal of 4 bases from V and 4 bases from J, the junction contained 2 bases not matched to a gene. Looked up from germline, CDR1 is SGHTA and CDR2 is FQGTGA. The CDR3 DNA follows: TGTGCCAGCAGCTCGGGACTAGCGTCAGATACGCAGTATTTT. The encoded protein is CASSSGLASDTQYF. Filled out from reference TRBV7-3 and TRBJ2-3, the complete variable domain reads GAGVSQTPSNKVTEKGKYVELRCDPISGHTALYWYRQSLGQGPEFLIYFQGTGAADDSGLPNDRFFAVRPEGSVSTLKIQRTERGDSAVYLCASSSGLASDTQYFGPGTRLTVL.

This clone came up once. V is TRBV4-2 and J is TRBJ1-1, with D perhaps matching TRBD1 (5 bases). The CDR3 totals 16 residues. Germline lookup yields CDR1 LGHNA and CDR2 YNFKEQ. V lost 0 bases and J lost 4, with 15 bases in between. Written as DNA, the CDR3 is TGTGCCAGCAGCCAAGATCCCCGGCAGGGCGCCACTGAAGCTTTCTTT. Translation gives CASSQDPRQGATEAFF.

The chain uses TRBV5-1 and TRBJ2-2; D uncertain. This CDR3 contains 14 residues. CDR1 is SGHRS and CDR2 is YFSETQ in the germline V gene. Trimming stripped 0 bases from V and 2 bases from J, with 5 bases between. The CDR3, as DNA: TGCGCCAGCAGCTTGGTAGCAAACACCGGGGAGCTGTTTTTT. It encodes CASSLVANTGELFF.

This rearrangement joins TRBV19 to TRBJ2-6, with 8 bases matching TRBD1. CDR1 is LNHDA, CDR2 SQIVND, per germline (reference sequence). The CDR3 length is 18 residues. J gave up 3 bases and V 7 bases, and 14 bases lay outside the gene matches. In DNA form, the CDR3 reads TGTGCCAGTAACCTCCCCGTGGGCAGGGGGCGTGGGGCCAACGTCCTGACTTTC. It yields the protein CASNLPVGRGRGANVLTF.

The chain is built from TRBV5-1 and TRBJ2-3, with D possibly matching TRBD2 (6 bases). V dropped 0 bases and J dropped 4 bases, with 12 bases sitting between them. CDR3 length: 15 amino acids. Per germline, CDR1 SGHRS and CDR2 YFSETQ. DNA for the CDR3: TGCGCCAGCAGCTTGGCCGGAGGGGACGCAGATACGCAGTATTTT. It specifies CASSLAGGDADTQYF.

CDR3 region: CASSRSVAGNTIYF. The CDR3 coding sequence is TGTGCCAGCTCCAGAAGCGTCGCTGGAAACACCATATATTTT. This rearrangement joins TRBV9 to TRBJ1-3; D unresolved. The V and J ends lost 7 bases and 2 bases respectively, with 13 bases between them. The CDR3 spans 14 residues. CDR1 and CDR2 from the germline V gene are SGDLS and YYNGEE.

The chain joins TRBV18 to TRBJ1-3, with D unresolved. The V and J ends lost 3 bases and 0 bases respectively, with 6 bases between them. Germline V lookup: CDR1 KGHSH, CDR2 LQKENI. The CDR3 extends over 14 amino acids. CDR3 DNA: TGTGCCAGCTCACCGAAGAGCTCTGGAAACACCATATATTTT. Translated: CASSPKSSGNTIYF.

This chain connects TRBV10-3 to TRBJ2-7; TRBD1 matches 7 bases. CDR1 ENHRY and CDR2 SYGVKD come from the germline V gene. There are 13 residues in the CDR3. This CDR3 reads CATRDSGYYEQYF. The CDR3 region has the DNA TGTGCTACGAGGGACAGTGGTTACTACGAGCAGTACTTC.

The sample holds a few counts of this clone. This chain connects TRBV29-1 to TRBJ2-7; a possible D gene is TRBD1 (7 bases). The germline V and J ends were trimmed by 8 bases and 1 base, with 12 bases remaining between them. The CDR3 sequence is 12 residues long. Germline CDR1 SQVTM, CDR2 ANQGSEA. The CDR3 loop reads CSTRDSSYEQYF. The CDR3 DNA reads TGCAGCACGCGGGACAGTTCCTACGAGCAGTACTTC.

This chain connects TRBV9 to TRBJ1-2; maybe TRBD1 (5 bases). With 7 bases removed from V and 3 bases from J, the gap between germline ends came to 10 bases. The length of the CDR3 is 12 residues. The germline V gene encodes CDR1 SGDLS and CDR2 YYNGEE. DNA for the CDR3: TGTGCCAGCGGGGGGGTGGACTATGGCTACACCTTC. As protein: CASGGVDYGYTF.